The 23 T cell receptor beta chains below all came from one sample that was sequenced in a study of T cells in Graves' hyperthyroidism and ophthalmopathy. TCR beta CDR3 region amplification was performed from RNA transcripts. During a first-round RT-PCR of the TCR CDR3, the HTBI primer set was used. TCRdb re-called the multiplex PCR reads with MiXCR, one entry per CDR3 protein. The sample includes 500,000 or so distinct CDR3 sequences, approximately 17% of them seen just once. Sequenced: blood. The origin of the receptors is a woman aged 18-29 years with Graves' ophthalmopathy.

This clonotype was seen at least ten times. This rearrangement joins TRBV3-1 to TRBJ2-2; D is undetermined. The germline V gene has CDR1 LGHDT and CDR2 YNNKEL (reference sequence). V dropped 4 bases and J dropped 7 bases, with 16 bases sitting between them. The CDR3 spans 15 residues. For the CDR3, the DNA is TGTGCCAGCAGCCCCTCCCGAGCCGGCGGCGGGGAGCTGTTTTTT. The encoded protein is CASSPSRAGGGELFF.

This clonotype was detected ten times or more. The chain has TRBV27 and TRBJ1-6; the match to TRBD1 covers 10 bases. The CDR3 is 18 residues long. V lost 1 base and J lost 3; bases outside the gene matches: 6. From germline, CDR1 is MNHEY and CDR2 SMNVEV (reference sequence). The CDR3 protein is CASSLLRDRGGYNSPLHF. DNA of the CDR3: TGTGCCAGCAGTTTATTACGGGACAGGGGAGGCTATAATTCACCCCTCCACTTT.

Many counts were recorded for this clonotype. The V and J genes are TRBV10-3 and TRBJ1-1; perhaps TRBD1 as D (5 bases). The CDR3 extends over 16 amino acids. Trimming stripped 2 bases from V and 7 bases from J, with 20 bases between. Germline lookup yields CDR1 ENHRY and CDR2 SYGVKD. In nucleotides, the CDR3 is TGTGCCATCAGTGAGCTGGCACTGGGGGAAGCAGTTGAAGCTTTCTTT. Translated, it gives CAISELALGEAVEAFF.

This clonotype came up many times. The J gene is TRBJ2-1, the V gene TRBV7-9; D might be TRBD2 (7 bases). The CDR3 is 14 residues long. Germline loops: CDR1 SEHNR, CDR2 FQNEAQ (reference sequence). V was cut by 8 bases and J by 0 bases, with 11 bases left in between. The CDR3 loop reads CASEGGSSYNEQFF. The CDR3 region has the DNA TGTGCCAGCGAGGGGGGGAGCTCCTACAATGAGCAGTTCTTC.

In its sample, this clonotype was seen many times. The genes are TRBV11-1 and TRBJ1-1; D is unclear. CDR1 is SGHAT, CDR2 FQDESV, per germline (reference sequence). This CDR3 contains 15 residues. The germline V and J ends were trimmed by 0 bases and 0 bases, with 8 bases remaining between them. The CDR3 region is CASSLAQELNTEAFF. The CDR3 nucleotides read TGTGCCAGCAGCTTAGCGCAGGAACTGAACACTGAAGCTTTCTTT.

The chain links TRBV7-9 to TRBJ2-1; 10 nucleotides align to TRBD2. J lost 7 bases, V lost 5 bases, and 17 bases had no gene match. This CDR3 contains 18 residues. Per germline, CDR1 SEHNR and CDR2 FQNEAQ (reference sequence). The DNA for the CDR3 is TGTGCCAGCAGCGGAACTAGCGGGAACCCCCAACGGCGGAATGAGCAGTTCTTC. It encodes CASSGTSGNPQRRNEQFF.

The chain combines TRBV30 with TRBJ1-3, with no clear D. Germline lookup yields CDR1 GTSNPN and CDR2 SVGIG (reference sequence). V lost 4 bases, J lost 4 bases, and 5 bases lay in between. The CDR3 contains 11 residues. This CDR3 reads CAWTPGNTIYF. The CDR3 DNA reads TGTGCCTGGACCCCAGGAAACACCATATATTTT.

The table lists this clonotype with a few counts. Here the CDR3 DNA reads TGCAGCGTTGACCTAGCGGGAGTTCGGAGCTCCTACAATGAGCAGTTCTTC. As protein: CSVDLAGVRSSYNEQFF. The chain has TRBV29-1 and TRBJ2-1; TRBD2 matches at 10 bases. The trim removed 3 bases at V and 0 bases at J, leaving 8 bases unmatched. There are 17 residues in the CDR3. Germline V gene lookup returns CDR1 SQVTM and CDR2 ANQGSEA.

This clonotype appeared a few times. This chain connects TRBV5-1 to TRBJ1-6; TRBD1 matches at 8 bases. This CDR3 spans 16 amino acids. Trimming at V came to 0 bases and at J to 7 bases, leaving 6 bases not matched to a gene. The germline V gene encodes CDR1 SGHRS and CDR2 YFSETQ. The CDR3 loop is CASSLEDRVRNSPLHF. The CDR3 DNA sequence: TGCGCCAGCAGCTTGGAGGACAGGGTCAGGAATTCACCCCTCCACTTT.

In its sample, this clonotype was seen many times. The J gene is TRBJ2-1, the V gene TRBV28, with D unclear. V was trimmed by 5 bases and J by 7 bases, leaving 12 bases between them. This CDR3 spans 13 amino acids. The V gene's germline CDR1 is MDHEN and CDR2 SYDVKM. CDR3 in amino acids: CASSPYRENEQFF. DNA for the CDR3: TGTGCCAGCAGTCCGTATAGGGAAAATGAGCAGTTCTTC.

This clonotype has a handful of counts. The chain has TRBV4-3 and TRBJ1-5; 8 bases match TRBD1. Per the germline V gene, CDR1 is LGHNA and CDR2 is YSLEER. CDR3 length: 15 amino acids. Germline trimming cut 3 bases from V and 7 bases from J; bases unmatched to any gene: 8. CDR3 DNA: TGCGCCAGCAGCCAGGACAGGGCCCTGAGACAGCCCCAGCATTTT. It yields the protein CASSQDRALRQPQHF.

This clonotype was observed a few times. The J gene is TRBJ1-2, the V gene TRBV5-6, with 8 bases fitting TRBD1. Germline V gene lookup returns CDR1 SGHDT and CDR2 YYEEEE. There are 13 residues in the CDR3. The V gene end was trimmed by 4 bases and the J gene end by 7 bases; junction bases not matched to a gene: 6. CDR3 amino acids: CASSNDRGSGYTF. Here the CDR3 DNA reads TGTGCCAGCAGCAACGACAGGGGCTCTGGCTACACCTTC.

Only a few counts were recorded for this clonotype. V and J are TRBV24-1 and TRBJ2-7, with 9 bases lining up with TRBD1. CDR1 KGHDR and CDR2 SFDVKD come from the germline V gene. This CDR3 contains 14 residues. J gave up 4 bases and V 12 bases, and 12 bases lay outside the gene matches. The CDR3 here is CAPYQGTGMYEQYF. The CDR3, as DNA: TGTGCCCCCTACCAAGGGACAGGGATGTACGAGCAGTACTTC.

V usage is TRBV19 and J usage is TRBJ2-1; D possibly corresponds to TRBD1 (6 bases). V was shortened by 6 bases and J by 5 bases, with 11 bases between the two germline ends. The CDR3 runs 13 residues. Germline V lookup: CDR1 LNHDA, CDR2 SQIVND (reference sequence). The CDR3 bases are TGTGCCAGTAGCCGCCCAGGGGACAATGAGCAGTTCTTC. Its translation is CASSRPGDNEQFF.

This clonotype came up many times. CDR3 nucleotides: TGTGCCAGCACCCTACCCCAGGTAGGGATCTCCTACGAGCAGTACTTC. The encoded protein is CASTLPQVGISYEQYF. The chain has TRBV2 and TRBJ2-7; D is undetermined. CDR1 is SNHLY and CDR2 is FYNNEI in the germline V gene. The ends were cut back, 7 bases at V and 0 bases at J, with 19 bases in the middle. The CDR3 sequence is 16 residues long. Looking up the rest from reference TRBV2 and TRBJ2-7 gives the full variable domain: EPEVTQTPSHQVTQMGQEVILRCVPISNHLYFYWYRQILGQKVEFLVSFYNNEISEKSEIFDDQFSVERPDGSNFTLKIRSTKLEDSAMYFCASTLPQVGISYEQYFGPGTRLTVT.

This clonotype was counted ten times or more. The chain recombines TRBV30 with TRBJ1-1; D unclear. The CDR3 contains 11 residues. CDR1 is GTSNPN, CDR2 SVGIG, per germline (reference sequence). V lost 5 bases and J 1 base, leaving 5 bases between the germline ends. The CDR3 loop is CAWVQNTEAFF. As DNA, the CDR3 is TGTGCCTGGGTGCAGAACACTGAAGCTTTCTTT.

This sequence joins TRBV19 and TRBJ2-7, with no clear D. The CDR3 contains 13 residues. CDR1 is LNHDA and CDR2 is SQIVND in the germline V gene (reference sequence). With 5 bases removed from V and 5 bases from J, the gap between germline ends came to 13 bases. The CDR3 here is CASSLREWNEQYF. The CDR3 DNA follows: TGTGCCAGTAGTCTCCGAGAGTGGAACGAGCAGTACTTC. The entire variable domain, with the rest obtained from reference TRBV19 and TRBJ2-7, is as follows: DGGITQSPKYLFRKEGQNVTLSCEQNLNHDAMYWYRQDPGQGLRLIYYSQIVNDFQKGDIAEGYSVSREKKESFPLTVTSAQKNPTAFYLCASSLREWNEQYFGPGTRLTVT.

This clonotype was seen at least ten times. The V gene is TRBV19, the J gene TRBJ1-1; D is ambiguous. Germline V CDR1 and CDR2: LNHDA, SQIVND (reference sequence). Trimming removed 3 bases at V and 7 bases at J, with 12 bases between. This CDR3 comprises 13 residues. This CDR3 is CASSIDGRSEAFF. For the CDR3, the DNA is TGTGCCAGTAGTATTGACGGGCGGAGTGAAGCTTTCTTT.

The V call is TRBV20-1, the J call TRBJ2-3; 8 bases map to TRBD1. The V segment lost 7 bases and the J segment 2 bases; nucleotides outside the gene matches: 8. The CDR3 extends over 14 amino acids. Germline-derived CDR1 and CDR2 are DFQATT and SNEGSKA (reference sequence). CDR3 DNA: TGCAGTGTTCTACAGGGGGATAACACAGATACGCAGTATTTT. Its translation is CSVLQGDNTDTQYF.

The table lists this clonotype with a few counts. This may arise from a read error, as a much more abundant clone is one base away. The chain couples TRBV20-1 to TRBJ2-1; a weak D match, TRBD2 (6 bases). Germline CDR1 DFQATT, CDR2 SNEGSKA (reference sequence). The CDR3 covers 14 residues. The ends were cut back, 3 bases at V and 0 bases at J, with 9 bases in the middle. The CDR3 nucleotides are TGCAGTGCTAGTGTCGGGAGCTCCTACAATGAGCAGTTCTTC. This translates into CSASVGSSYNEQFF.

This clonotype turned up a few times. The genes are TRBV20-1 and TRBJ2-1, with 13 bases that match TRBD2. Germline-derived CDR1 and CDR2 are DFQATT and SNEGSKA (reference sequence). CDR3 length equals 15 residues. V lost 4 bases to trimming and J lost 12 bases; unmatched junction nucleotides: 12. CDR3 sequence reads: CSATLRLAGGPGQFF. The CDR3 DNA is TGCAGTGCTACCCTCCGACTAGCGGGAGGCCCTGGGCAGTTCTTC.

A few counts support this clonotype. The chain combines TRBV24-1 with TRBJ2-2; 10 bases match TRBD2. CDR1 KGHDR and CDR2 SFDVKD come from the germline V gene. CDR3 length equals 15 residues. The junction had 9 bases not matched to a gene; V was cut back by 9 bases and J by 6 bases. The CDR3 loop is CATSPSGGTAGELFF. The CDR3 nucleotides are TGTGCCACCTCCCCTAGCGGGGGAACGGCCGGGGAGCTGTTTTTT.

The chain has TRBV27 and TRBJ1-2; weak D call: TRBD1 (5 bases). Trimming left V 8 bases short and J 7 bases short, with 11 bases between. From germline, CDR1 is MNHEY and CDR2 SMNVEV (reference sequence). The CDR3 is 11 amino acids. CDR3 region: CASDGGSGYTF. As DNA, the CDR3 is TGTGCCAGCGATGGGGGATCTGGCTACACCTTC.